The 30 T cell receptor beta chains presented below share a single source sample, sequenced in a study of cytomegalovirus exposure and HLA in healthy donors (dated by TCRdb to the late 2010s). Libraries came from the immunoSEQ multiplex PCR assay. The multiplex PCR relied on a mix of 60 forward primers for TCR Vbeta segments and 13 reverse primers for TCR Jbeta segments. The source is immuneACCESS, and TCRdb retained only in-frame sequences with V and J called. Part of the clones is not carried over; for the studies checked, unresolved V genes explain less than half of this, and the remainder is unexplained. This sample comprises 150,000 or so clones, more than 60% of them detected only once. The ten largest clones capture 10% to 12% of the sample. The specimen sequenced was PBMCs. These receptors all come from a young man in good health and CMV-seropositive.

This clone turned up a few times. The V call is TRBV6-1, the J call TRBJ1-3; 7 nucleotides line up with TRBD1. Germline V CDR1 and CDR2: MNHNS, SASEGT. The CDR3 contains 15 residues. V gave up 6 bases and J gave up 0 bases; unmatched junction bases: 5. The CDR3 DNA follows: TGTGCCAGCAGGCTTACAGGGGACTCTGGAAACACCATATATTTT. This codes for CASRLTGDSGNTIYF.

J is TRBJ2-5 and V is TRBV15; 10 bases agree with TRBD2. Trimming took 4 bases from V and 2 from J; bases not matched to a gene: 7. In germline, CDR1 is LNHNV, CDR2 YYDKDF (reference sequence). This CDR3 is built from 16 residues. CDR3 nucleotide sequence: TGTGCCACCAGCATGGAACTAGCGGGGTATCAAGAGACCCAGTACTTC. Translation gives CATSMELAGYQETQYF.

The chain couples TRBV5-6 to TRBJ1-1; no clear D gene. The CDR3 has 15 amino acids. Trimming shortened V by 7 bases and J by 3 bases, and 19 bases separated the two germline ends. The germline V gene encodes CDR1 SGHDT and CDR2 YYEEEE. The CDR3 protein is CASSPLNLRDTEAFF. The CDR3 DNA reads as TGTGCCAGCTCTCCCCTGAATTTACGGGACACTGAAGCTTTCTTT.

The chain is built from TRBV5-1 and TRBJ2-7; D unclear. Trimming took off 4 bases at V and 1 base at J, with 18 bases between the two ends. The germline gives CDR1 SGHRS, CDR2 YFSETQ. This CDR3 comprises 16 residues. The CDR3 region has the DNA TGCGCCAGCAGCCGCCCGGCGGCGAGTGTTTCCTACGAGCAGTACTTC. Its protein is CASSRPAASVSYEQYF. The variable domain in full, completed from reference TRBV5-1 and TRBJ2-7, reads KAGVTQTPRYLIKTRGQQVTLSCSPISGHRSVSWYQQTPGQGLQFLFEYFSETQRNKGNFPGRFSGRQFSNSRSEMNVSTLELGDSALYLCASSRPAASVSYEQYFGPGTRLTVT.

This CDR3 reads CASSIGGGTGEETQYF. CDR3 DNA sequence: TGTGCCAGTAGTATCGGCGGAGGGACTGGCGAAGAGACCCAGTACTTC. V is TRBV19 and J is TRBJ2-5; D is perhaps TRBD2 (6 bases). V lost 3 bases, J lost 3 bases, and 17 bases lay in between. In germline, CDR1 is LNHDA, CDR2 SQIVND (reference sequence). The CDR3 loop spans 16 amino acids.

The chain links TRBV2 to TRBJ1-2, with 7 nucleotides matching TRBD1. The germline V gene encodes CDR1 SNHLY and CDR2 FYNNEI. CDR3 length: 14 amino acids. V lost 3 bases to trimming and J lost 3 bases; unmatched junction nucleotides: 4. CDR3 bases: TGTGCCAGCAGTGAGGCAGGGGGAGACTATGGCTACACCTTC. Translation: CASSEAGGDYGYTF. The variable domain in full, completed from reference TRBV2 and TRBJ1-2, reads EPEVTQTPSHQVTQMGQEVILRCVPISNHLYFYWYRQILGQKVEFLVSFYNNEISEKSEIFDDQFSVERPDGSNFTLKIRSTKLEDSAMYFCASSEAGGDYGYTFGSGTRLTVV.

The chain recombines TRBV19 with TRBJ1-5, with 8 bases that match TRBD1. Germline V lookup: CDR1 LNHDA, CDR2 SQIVND (reference sequence). The junction had 7 bases not matched to a gene; V was cut back by 5 bases and J by 4 bases. CDR3 length equals 15 residues. CDR3 in DNA: TGTGCCAGTAGTGGGTTGACAGGGGAAAATCAGCCCCAGCATTTT. Protein sequence: CASSGLTGENQPQHF. Full variable domain (missing parts from reference TRBV19 and TRBJ1-5): DGGITQSPKYLFRKEGQNVTLSCEQNLNHDAMYWYRQDPGQGLRLIYYSQIVNDFQKGDIAEGYSVSREKKESFPLTVTSAQKNPTAFYLCASSGLTGENQPQHFGDGTRLSIL.

The genes are TRBV5-1 and TRBJ2-7; D may be TRBD1 (6 bases). The V gene lost 4 bases and the J gene lost 0 bases, with 14 bases spanning the gap. Looked up from germline, CDR1 is SGHRS and CDR2 is YFSETQ. This CDR3 has 15 residues. CDR3 DNA sequence: TGCGCCAGCAGCCTGACGACAGGAAGCTCCTACGAGCAGTACTTC. Translating gives CASSLTTGSSYEQYF.

This clone was found a few times. The CDR3 DNA reads TGTGCCAGCAGTTTAGTAGGGACACTTAGCACAGATACGCAGTATTTT. As protein: CASSLVGTLSTDTQYF. The gene calls are TRBV28 and TRBJ2-3, with D possibly matching TRBD1 (6 bases). CDR3 length: 16 amino acids. Between the trimmed V and J ends, which lost 2 bases and 0 bases, there was a span of 12 bases. Germline loops: CDR1 MDHEN, CDR2 SYDVKM.

This chain links TRBV5-1 with TRBJ1-2; 8 positions agree with TRBD1. The V segment lost 4 bases and the J segment 4 bases; nucleotides outside the gene matches: 6. This CDR3 contains 14 residues. The germline V gene encodes CDR1 SGHRS and CDR2 YFSETQ. This chain's CDR3 is CASSVGDRSYGYTF. The CDR3 bases are TGCGCCAGCAGCGTGGGGGACAGGAGCTATGGCTACACCTTC.

In this sample, this clone turned up once. CDR3 coding DNA: TGTGCCTGGAGTGTACTAATTGCAGGGGCTACTGAAGCTTTCTTT. This gives the protein CAWSVLIAGATEAFF. The rearrangement joins TRBV30 to TRBJ1-1; D is perhaps TRBD1 (6 bases). The length of the CDR3 is 15 residues. The V end lost 0 bases, the J end lost 5 bases, and 16 bases lay between the germline ends. Germline V gene lookup returns CDR1 GTSNPN and CDR2 SVGIG (reference sequence).

This sequence joins TRBV19 and TRBJ1-5, with 7 bases aligning to TRBD1. Losses at the gene ends were 7 bases for V and 4 bases for J; bases not matched to a gene: 10. The germline CDR1 and CDR2 sequences are LNHDA and SQIVND (reference sequence). CDR3 length: 15 residues. The chain's CDR3 is CASMEDRKPNQPQHF. In nucleotides, the CDR3 is TGTGCCAGTATGGAGGACAGGAAACCTAATCAGCCCCAGCATTTT.

The chain carries TRBV28 and TRBJ1-6; D remains ambiguous. The V and J ends lost 10 bases and 0 bases respectively, with 10 bases between them. Germline-derived CDR1 and CDR2 are MDHEN and SYDVKM. This CDR3 contains 14 residues. The CDR3: CATYESSYNSPLHF. The CDR3 coding sequence is TGTGCCACCTACGAGAGCTCCTATAATTCACCCCTCCACTTT.

The chain has TRBV9 and TRBJ2-3; D uncertain. The CDR3 runs to 15 residues. Germline-derived CDR1 and CDR2 are SGDLS and YYNGEE. Between the trimmed V and J ends, which lost 0 bases and 10 bases, there was a span of 18 bases. The CDR3 DNA reads as TGTGCCAGCAGCGTAGATGCGCTAGGAGTTTCTTCGCAGTATTTT. This translates into CASSVDALGVSSQYF. The full variable domain, its missing parts supplied by reference TRBV9 and TRBJ2-3, is DSGVTQTPKHLITATGQRVTLRCSPRSGDLSVYWYQQSLDQGLQFLIQYYNGEERAKGNILERFSAQQFPDLHSELNLSSLELGDSALYFCASSVDALGVSSQYFGPGTRLTVL.

The chain joins TRBV27 to TRBJ2-7; TRBD2 matches at 7 bases. The CDR3 is made up of 13 amino acids. J gave up 2 bases and V 5 bases, and 3 bases lay outside the gene matches. CDR1 and CDR2 (germline): MNHEY, SMNVEV (reference sequence). CDR3 coding DNA: TGTGCCAGCAGTAGGGACTACCCCTACGAGCAGTACTTC. Protein product: CASSRDYPYEQYF.

The chain combines TRBV27 with TRBJ1-1; no firm D call. Germline CDR1 and CDR2: MNHEY and SMNVEV (reference sequence). V lost 4 bases to trimming and J lost 2 bases, with 8 bases between them. The CDR3 runs to 13 residues. The CDR3 loop reads CASSYTGNTEAFF. For the CDR3, the DNA is TGTGCCAGCAGTTATACGGGAAACACTGAAGCTTTCTTT.

Here the CDR3 reads CASSSDRTLNTEAFF. As DNA, the CDR3 is TGTGCCAGCAGCTCAGACAGGACCCTGAACACTGAAGCTTTCTTT. The chain couples TRBV7-6 to TRBJ1-1, with D possibly matching TRBD1 (6 bases). The CDR3 consists of 15 residues. V was shortened by 4 bases and J by 0 bases, with 12 bases between the two germline ends. The germline CDR1 and CDR2 sequences are SGHVS and FNYEAQ.

The chain has TRBV5-1 and TRBJ2-5, with 7 bases matching TRBD2. The V and J ends lost 3 bases and 4 bases, in that order; junction bases with no gene match: 6. The CDR3 totals 14 residues. Germline V CDR1 and CDR2: SGHRS, YFSETQ. The CDR3 sequence is CASSSGPGGETQYF. CDR3 sequence (DNA): TGCGCCAGCAGCTCGGGCCCGGGGGGAGAGACCCAGTACTTC.

A few counts support this clone. The rearrangement uses TRBV5-4 and TRBJ2-3; weak D call: TRBD2 (6 bases). Germline loops: CDR1 SGHNT, CDR2 YYREEE (reference sequence). V lost 3 bases and J lost 2, with 13 bases in between. This CDR3 has 15 amino acids. The CDR3 here is CASSSKAGLTDTQYF. The CDR3 region has the DNA TGTGCCAGCAGCTCCAAGGCGGGGCTCACAGATACGCAGTATTTT.

The gene calls are TRBV29-1 and TRBJ2-3; TRBD1 agrees at 7 bases. CDR1 is SQVTM, CDR2 ANQGSEA, per germline. With V trimmed by 6 bases and J by 0 bases, 3 bases remained unmatched. The CDR3 is made up of 13 amino acids. The CDR3 DNA reads TGCAGCGTAAGACAGGGCAGCACAGATACGCAGTATTTT. It translates to CSVRQGSTDTQYF.

V is TRBV2 and J is TRBJ2-7; 9 bases agree with TRBD1. Germline-derived CDR1 and CDR2 are SNHLY and FYNNEI. V shed 8 bases and J 2 bases; nucleotides not matched to a gene: 4. The CDR3 is 13 residues long. DNA of the CDR3: TGTGCCAGCGGAGGACAGGGGACCTACGAGCAGTACTTC. This sequence encodes CASGGQGTYEQYF. The full variable domain, its missing parts supplied by reference TRBV2 and TRBJ2-7, is EPEVTQTPSHQVTQMGQEVILRCVPISNHLYFYWYRQILGQKVEFLVSFYNNEISEKSEIFDDQFSVERPDGSNFTLKIRSTKLEDSAMYFCASGGQGTYEQYFGPGTRLTVT.

The V gene is TRBV2, the J gene TRBJ1-2; D is perhaps TRBD1 (5 bases). Trimming removed 7 bases at V and 4 bases at J, with 10 bases between. The germline gives CDR1 SNHLY, CDR2 FYNNEI. CDR3 size: 12 residues. The CDR3 DNA sequence: TGTGCCAGCACAGGGTATAGCTATGGCTACACCTTC. Protein: CASTGYSYGYTF.

The chain combines TRBV5-4 with TRBJ2-5; 12 nucleotides line up with TRBD2. This CDR3 spans 16 amino acids. Losses at the gene ends were 4 bases for V and 5 bases for J; bases not matched to a gene: 9. Per the germline V gene, CDR1 is SGHNT and CDR2 is YYREEE (reference sequence). The DNA of the CDR3 is TGTGCCAGCAGCCGACTAGCGGGAGCGACCGGGGAGACCCAGTACTTC. Translated, it gives CASSRLAGATGETQYF.

The chain employs TRBV28 and TRBJ1-4; tentative D call: TRBD1 (5 bases). The CDR3 spans 14 residues. The germline V gene has CDR1 MDHEN and CDR2 SYDVKM. Deletions cut 8 bases from V and 8 bases from J, with 18 bases between. This chain's CDR3 is CASRGPREGEKLFF. The CDR3 nucleotides read TGTGCCAGCCGGGGACCCAGGGAGGGCGAAAAACTGTTTTTT.

The V and J genes are TRBV5-6 and TRBJ2-7, with 9 nucleotides matching TRBD2. J was trimmed by 2 bases and V by 0 bases; bases with no gene match: 0. CDR1 is SGHDT and CDR2 is YYEEEE in the germline V gene. This CDR3 is built from 14 residues. In nucleotides, the CDR3 is TGTGCCAGCAGCTTGGGGACTAGCGCCTACGAGCAGTACTTC. Its translation is CASSLGTSAYEQYF.

The CDR3 protein is CASSLASLAGVVNEQFF. The CDR3 region has the DNA TGTGCCAGCAGCTTGGCCTCTCTAGCGGGAGTGGTTAATGAGCAGTTCTTC. The chain joins TRBV5-4 to TRBJ2-1; 10 positions agree with TRBD2. J was trimmed by 7 bases and V by 0 bases; bases with no gene match: 10. The germline V gene has CDR1 SGHNT and CDR2 YYREEE (reference sequence). This CDR3 region has 17 residues.

This clone was counted between two and nine times. The J gene is TRBJ1-1, the V gene TRBV14; tentative D call: TRBD1 (6 bases). In germline, CDR1 is SGHDN, CDR2 FVKESK. This CDR3 has 13 amino acids. Between the trimmed V and J ends, which lost 4 bases and 7 bases, there was a span of 13 bases. CDR3 nucleotide sequence: TGTGCCAGCAGCCCTAAGGGGGTCGGTGAAGCTTTCTTT. The encoded protein is CASSPKGVGEAFF.

This clone was detected only a few times. V and J are TRBV27 and TRBJ2-5; TRBD2 agrees at 7 bases. This CDR3 has 12 residues. The germline V gene has CDR1 MNHEY and CDR2 SMNVEV (reference sequence). V shed 5 bases, J shed 4 bases, and the junction held 1 base outside the gene matches. The CDR3 here is CASSERGETQYF. As DNA, the CDR3 is TGTGCCAGCAGTGAGCGGGGAGAGACCCAGTACTTC.

With regard to this clone: One junction end disagrees with the germline gene, perhaps due to a read error. The chain links TRBV5-1 to TRBJ1-1, with D possibly being TRBD1 (6 bases). The CDR3 is 18 amino acids. Germline V lookup: CDR1 SGHRS, CDR2 YFSETQ. CDR3 in DNA: TGCGTCAGCAGCTCCCCCGCGGGGGGCTATAGAGGGAACACTGAAGCTTTCTTT. Protein product: CVSSSPAGGYRGNTEAFF.

The chain uses TRBV6-6 and TRBJ1-2, with TRBD1 matching over 12 bases. CDR1 MNHNY and CDR2 SVGAGI come from the germline V gene (reference sequence). The CDR3 spans 13 residues. The V gene end was trimmed by 2 bases and the J gene end by 8 bases; junction bases not matched to a gene: 0. The CDR3 sequence: CASSYGTGGGYTF. CDR3 bases: TGTGCCAGCAGTTACGGGACAGGGGGCGGCTACACCTTC.